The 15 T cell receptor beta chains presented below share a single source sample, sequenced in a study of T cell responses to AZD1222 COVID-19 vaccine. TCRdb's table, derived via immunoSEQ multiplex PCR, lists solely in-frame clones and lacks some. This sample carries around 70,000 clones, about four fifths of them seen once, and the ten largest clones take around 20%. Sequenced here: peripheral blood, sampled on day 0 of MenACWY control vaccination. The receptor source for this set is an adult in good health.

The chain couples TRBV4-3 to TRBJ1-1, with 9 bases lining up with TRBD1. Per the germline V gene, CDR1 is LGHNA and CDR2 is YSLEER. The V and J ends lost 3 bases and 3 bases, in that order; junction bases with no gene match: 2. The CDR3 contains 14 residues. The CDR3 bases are TGCGCCAGCAGCCAGGGACAGGGTTACACTGAAGCTTTCTTT. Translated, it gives CASSQGQGYTEAFF.

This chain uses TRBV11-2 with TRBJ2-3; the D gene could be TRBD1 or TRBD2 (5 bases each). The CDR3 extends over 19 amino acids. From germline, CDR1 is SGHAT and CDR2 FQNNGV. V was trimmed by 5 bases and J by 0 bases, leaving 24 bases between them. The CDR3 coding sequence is TGTGCCAGCAGCCCTTTTGGGGGACCGGGCGGAACTAGCACAGATACGCAGTATTTT. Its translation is CASSPFGGPGGTSTDTQYF.

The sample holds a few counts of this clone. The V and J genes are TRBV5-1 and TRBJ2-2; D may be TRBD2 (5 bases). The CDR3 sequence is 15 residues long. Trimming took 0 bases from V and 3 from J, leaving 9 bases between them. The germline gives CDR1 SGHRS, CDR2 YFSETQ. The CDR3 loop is CASSLAGGYTGELFF. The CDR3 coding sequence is TGCGCCAGCAGCTTGGCCGGCGGGTACACCGGGGAGCTGTTTTTT.

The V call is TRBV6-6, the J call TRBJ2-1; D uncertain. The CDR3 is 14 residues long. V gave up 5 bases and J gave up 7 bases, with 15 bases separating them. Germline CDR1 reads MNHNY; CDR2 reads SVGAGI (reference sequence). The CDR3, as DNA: TGTGCCAGCAGTCACGGTACTACCCGTAATGAGCAGTTCTTC. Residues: CASSHGTTRNEQFF.

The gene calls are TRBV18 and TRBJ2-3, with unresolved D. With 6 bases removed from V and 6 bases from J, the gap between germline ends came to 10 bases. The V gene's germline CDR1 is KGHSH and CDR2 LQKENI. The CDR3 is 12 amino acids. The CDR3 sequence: CASSLKADTQYF. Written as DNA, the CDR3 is TGTGCCAGCTCCCTAAAGGCGGATACGCAGTATTTT.

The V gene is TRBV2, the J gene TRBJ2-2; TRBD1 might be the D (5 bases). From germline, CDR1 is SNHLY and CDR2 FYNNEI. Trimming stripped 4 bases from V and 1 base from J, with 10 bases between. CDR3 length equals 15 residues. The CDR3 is CASSGQPRNTGELFF. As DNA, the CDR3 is TGTGCCAGCAGTGGACAGCCTAGGAACACCGGGGAGCTGTTTTTT.

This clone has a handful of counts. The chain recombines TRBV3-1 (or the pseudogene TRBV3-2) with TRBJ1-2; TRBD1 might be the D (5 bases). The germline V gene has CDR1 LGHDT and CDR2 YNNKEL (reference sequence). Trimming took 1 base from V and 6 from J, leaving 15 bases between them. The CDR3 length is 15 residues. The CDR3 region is CASSQGNAGTNGYTF. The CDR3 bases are TGTGCCAGCAGCCAAGGAAACGCAGGGACCAATGGCTACACCTTC.

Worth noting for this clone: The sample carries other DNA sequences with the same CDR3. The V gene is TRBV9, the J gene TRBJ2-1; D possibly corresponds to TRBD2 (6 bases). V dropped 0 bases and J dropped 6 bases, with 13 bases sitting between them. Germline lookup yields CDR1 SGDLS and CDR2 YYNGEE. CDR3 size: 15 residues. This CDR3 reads CASSVAGGSSNEQFF. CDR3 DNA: TGTGCCAGCAGCGTAGCCGGAGGGTCATCCAATGAGCAGTTCTTC.

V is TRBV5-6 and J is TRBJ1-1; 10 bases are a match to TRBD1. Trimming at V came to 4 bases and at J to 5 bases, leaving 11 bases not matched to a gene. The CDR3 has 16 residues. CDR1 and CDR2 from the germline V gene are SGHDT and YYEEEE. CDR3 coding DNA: TGTGCCAGCAGCCCACTCTACTTGGGACAGGGGACTGAAGCTTTCTTT. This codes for CASSPLYLGQGTEAFF.

The CDR3 coding sequence is TGTGCCAGCAGTAGTACAGGATATGTTAATGAAAAACTGTTTTTT. This translates into CASSSTGYVNEKLFF. V and J are TRBV28 and TRBJ1-4, with D possibly TRBD1 on 5 matching bases. V lost 5 bases to trimming and J lost 4 bases, with 14 bases between them. Germline V CDR1 and CDR2: MDHEN, SYDVKM. The length of the CDR3 is 15 residues.

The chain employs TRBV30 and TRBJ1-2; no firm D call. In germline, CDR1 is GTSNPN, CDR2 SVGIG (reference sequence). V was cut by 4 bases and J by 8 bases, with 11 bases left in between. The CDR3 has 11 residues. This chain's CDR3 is CAWNRVSGYTF. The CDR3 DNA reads TGTGCCTGGAATCGGGTCTCCGGCTACACCTTC. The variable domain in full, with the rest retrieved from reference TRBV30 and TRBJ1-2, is SQTIHQWPATLVQPVGSPLSLECTVEGTSNPNLYWYRQAAGRGLQLLFYSVGIGQISSEVPQNLSASRPQDRQFILSSKKLLLSDSGFYLCAWNRVSGYTFGSGTRLTVV.

CDR3 sequence reads: CASSSTRWLLGNEQFF. The CDR3 nucleotides read TGTGCCAGCAGTTCAACTCGGTGGTTACTGGGCAATGAGCAGTTCTTC. The chain has TRBV27 and TRBJ2-1; D remains ambiguous. The CDR3 sequence is 16 residues long. V was cut by 4 bases and J by 6 bases, with 19 bases left in between. CDR1 MNHEY and CDR2 SMNVEV come from the germline V gene (reference sequence).

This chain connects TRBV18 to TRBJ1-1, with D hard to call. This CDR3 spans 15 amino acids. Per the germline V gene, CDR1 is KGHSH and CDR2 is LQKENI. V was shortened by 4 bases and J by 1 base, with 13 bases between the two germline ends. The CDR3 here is CASSLSTPQNTEAFF. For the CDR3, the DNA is TGTGCCAGCTCACTCTCGACACCGCAGAACACTGAAGCTTTCTTT.

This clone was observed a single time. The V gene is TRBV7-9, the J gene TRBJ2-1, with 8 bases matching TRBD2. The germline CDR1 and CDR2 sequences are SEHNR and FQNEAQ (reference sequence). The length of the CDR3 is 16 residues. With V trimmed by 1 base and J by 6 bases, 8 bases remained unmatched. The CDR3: CASSLGTSGAPNEQFF. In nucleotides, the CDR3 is TGTGCCAGCAGCTTAGGTACTAGCGGAGCCCCCAATGAGCAGTTCTTC.

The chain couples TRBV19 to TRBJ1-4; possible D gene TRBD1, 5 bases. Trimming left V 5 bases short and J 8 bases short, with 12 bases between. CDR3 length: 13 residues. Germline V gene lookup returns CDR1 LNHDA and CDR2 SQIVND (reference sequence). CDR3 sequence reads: CASSSQRGEKLFF. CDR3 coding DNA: TGTGCCAGTAGTTCGCAAAGGGGAGAAAAACTGTTTTTT.